Sequencing of this T cell receptor beta chain was carried out in a study of T cells after yellow fever vaccination. The study, taken as a whole, reports: CD4 and CD8 compartments shared a small share of clonotypes, likely from convergent recombination. Sorted repertoires could include abundant contaminating clonotypes from bulk cells.

This clonotype has a count of ten or more. Its antigen is not identified. The junction shows a germline mismatch at one end, possibly a read error. TCRdb re-analysed the 5' RACE reads in MiXCR, keeping a single row per CDR3 protein. The sample contains around 310,000 distinct CDR3 sequences, around 4.5% of which appear only once. This TCR was recovered from a man between 18 and 35 years old who received the YFV17D yellow fever vaccine. The sequenced sample was PBMCs, obtained 15 days after the yellow fever booster vaccination.

CDR3 nucleotide sequence: TGTGCCAGAAAACAGCAGCTCCAAGAGACCCAGCACTTC. It yields the protein CARKQQLQETQHF. The rearrangement links TRBV6-4 to TRBJ2-5; unclear D gene. The germline V gene has CDR1 MRHNA and CDR2 SNTAGT. The CDR3 is 13 amino acids.